The next 9 T cell receptor beta chains were all read from a single sample in a study of T cell responses to AZD1222 COVID-19 vaccine. TCRdb keeps only in-frame clones here, not all; method: immunoSEQ multiplex PCR. The table lists over 60,000 clones, roughly 84% of them singletons. Specimen: peripheral blood, collected on day 0 of AZD1222 vaccination. Receptors originate from an adult in good health.

This chain links TRBV18 with TRBJ1-4, with 7 bases aligning to TRBD1. This CDR3 is 15 amino acids long. V gave up 2 bases and J gave up 8 bases; unmatched junction bases: 8. Per germline, CDR1 KGHSH and CDR2 LQKENI. Here the CDR3 DNA reads TGTGCCAGCTCACCATCCGGGACAGTACACGAAAAACTGTTTTTT. Residues: CASSPSGTVHEKLFF. Variable domain in full (rest from reference TRBV18 and TRBJ1-4): NAGVMQNPRHLVRRRGQEARLRCSPMKGHSHVYWYRQLPEEGLKFMVYLQKENIIDESGMPKERFSAEFPKEGPSILRIQQVVRGDSAAYFCASSPSGTVHEKLFFGSGTQLSVL.

This chain joins TRBV5-5 and TRBJ1-1, with D uncertain. CDR3 length equals 14 residues. CDR1 and CDR2 (germline): SGHKS, YYEKEE (reference sequence). Trimming pared 2 bases from V and 4 bases from J, leaving 12 bases between. As DNA, the CDR3 is TGTGCCAGCAGCTTACTCGGGGATGGCACTGAAGCTTTCTTT. The encoded protein is CASSLLGDGTEAFF.

This rearrangement joins TRBV6-6 to TRBJ2-2; maybe TRBD1 (6 bases). The germline CDR1 and CDR2 sequences are MNHNY and SVGAGI (reference sequence). Trimming shortened V by 6 bases and J by 5 bases, and 16 bases separated the two germline ends. This CDR3 spans 15 amino acids. CDR3 nucleotide sequence: TGTGCCAGCAGACAGGACAGCCGGAGTACCGGGGAGCTGTTTTTT. This translates into CASRQDSRSTGELFF.

The rearrangement links TRBV5-5 to TRBJ2-5; 7 nucleotides line up with TRBD2. The CDR3 has 17 residues. V was pared by 0 bases and J by 5 bases, with 13 bases of the junction left unmatched. Germline CDR1 is SGHKS and CDR2 is YYEKEE (reference sequence). The CDR3, as DNA: TGTGCCAGCAGCTTGGCGGTAGGTGGACTAGAAGTGGAGACCCAGTACTTC. It encodes CASSLAVGGLEVETQYF.

The chain recombines TRBV5-6 with TRBJ1-2; tentatively, D is TRBD1 (5 bases). Germline V gene data show CDR1 as SGHDT and CDR2 as YYEEEE. Trimming shortened V by 0 bases and J by 4 bases, and 10 bases separated the two germline ends. This CDR3 region has 14 residues. This chain's CDR3 is CASSLDQGVYGYTF. The CDR3 DNA follows: TGTGCCAGCAGCTTGGATCAGGGTGTCTATGGCTACACCTTC. Together with reference TRBV5-6 and TRBJ1-2, the CDR3 gives the full variable domain: DAGVTQSPTHLIKTRGQQVTLRCSPKSGHDTVSWYQQALGQGPQFIFQYYEEEERQRGNFPDRFSGHQFPNYSSELNVNALLLGDSALYLCASSLDQGVYGYTFGSGTRLTVV.

This clone was counted a few times. CDR3 bases: TGTGCCAGCAGCTTCGGGGCCCGGGGCGGGGAGCTGTTTTTT. This codes for CASSFGARGGELFF. The V call is TRBV5-6, the J call TRBJ2-2; D assignment may be TRBD1 or TRBD2 (5 bases each). This CDR3 has 14 residues. Germline lookup yields CDR1 SGHDT and CDR2 YYEEEE. Trimming took 2 bases from V and 7 from J, leaving 12 bases between them. Full variable domain (remainder filled in from reference TRBV5-6 and TRBJ2-2): DAGVTQSPTHLIKTRGQQVTLRCSPKSGHDTVSWYQQALGQGPQFIFQYYEEEERQRGNFPDRFSGHQFPNYSSELNVNALLLGDSALYLCASSFGARGGELFFGEGSRLTVL.

The rearrangement uses TRBV27 and TRBJ1-2; 8 positions agree with TRBD1. The length of the CDR3 is 14 residues. Germline V lookup: CDR1 MNHEY, CDR2 SMNVEV (reference sequence). Losses at the gene ends were 4 bases for V and 4 bases for J; bases not matched to a gene: 5. Written as DNA, the CDR3 is TGTGCCAGCAGTTCCCGGGACAGGCTCTATGGCTACACCTTC. As protein: CASSSRDRLYGYTF.

This clone was counted a few times. The chain is built from TRBV30 and TRBJ1-1; D perhaps matches TRBD1 (5 bases). Trimming removed 5 bases from V and 11 bases from J, with 9 bases in between. Germline V gives CDR1 GTSNPN, CDR2 SVGIG (reference sequence). This CDR3 spans 9 amino acids. The CDR3 reads CAWGAWAFF. For the CDR3, the DNA is TGTGCCTGGGGGGCCTGGGCTTTCTTT.

This chain uses TRBV19 with TRBJ2-1, with D uncertain. V dropped 3 bases and J dropped 1 base, with 7 bases sitting between them. The CDR3 is 14 residues long. Germline CDR1 and CDR2: LNHDA and SQIVND (reference sequence). CDR3 region: CASSIPGSYNEQFF. DNA for the CDR3: TGTGCCAGTAGTATTCCGGGTTCCTACAATGAGCAGTTCTTC.